The 15 T cell receptor beta chains below all came from one sample that was sequenced in a study of identifying expanded T cells in peripheral blood. The repertoire was sequenced with immunoSEQ multiplex PCR; TCRdb's copy has only in-frame clones and lacks some. Of approximately 86,000 clones in the sample, 85% were seen once. Sequenced: blood. The receptors originated from a person aged 18 to 75 in good health.

The chain combines TRBV7-9 with TRBJ2-7, with 9 bases that match TRBD1. Germline assignment: CDR1 SEHNR and CDR2 FQNEAQ (reference sequence). Losses at the gene ends were 4 bases for V and 4 bases for J; bases not matched to a gene: 8. CDR3 length: 15 residues. The CDR3 is CASSSSGQGFYEQYF. Written as DNA, the CDR3 is TGTGCCAGCAGCTCAAGCGGACAGGGGTTTTACGAGCAGTACTTC.

The chain combines TRBV18 with TRBJ2-7; D unclear. The CDR3 is made up of 12 amino acids. V lost 1 base, J lost 2 bases, and 3 bases lay in between. Germline CDR1 is KGHSH and CDR2 is LQKENI. The CDR3 sequence is CASSPLAYEQYF. CDR3 sequence (DNA): TGTGCCAGCTCACCACTCGCCTACGAGCAGTACTTC.

The chain has TRBV9 and TRBJ2-3; no clear D. The V and J ends lost 2 bases and 6 bases respectively, with 16 bases between them. The germline CDR1 and CDR2 sequences are SGDLS and YYNGEE. This CDR3 is 15 amino acids long. CDR3 bases: TGTGCCAGCAGCGTCGGCTTCCTCGATGGGGATACGCAGTATTTT. Translation gives CASSVGFLDGDTQYF.

The J gene is TRBJ2-5, the V gene TRBV5-1; D tentatively reads TRBD1 or TRBD2 (6 bases each). V lost 1 base and J lost 5, with 15 bases in between. Germline V gene lookup returns CDR1 SGHRS and CDR2 YFSETQ. There are 15 residues in the CDR3. DNA of the CDR3: TGCGCCAGCAGCTTGCTGGGGGGCGGGAAGGAGACCCAGTACTTC. This codes for CASSLLGGGKETQYF.

This sequence joins TRBV7-9 and TRBJ1-3; maybe TRBD1 (5 bases). V gave up 5 bases and J gave up 3 bases, with 17 bases separating them. The CDR3 is 16 amino acids. The germline gives CDR1 SEHNR, CDR2 FQNEAQ (reference sequence). The CDR3 nucleotides read TGTGCCAGCAGCGCAAACTCAGGGTTAGGTGGAAACACCATATATTTT. Translated: CASSANSGLGGNTIYF.

The chain couples TRBV5-1 to TRBJ1-6; D unresolved. Trimming removed 0 bases at V and 5 bases at J, with 6 bases between. CDR3 length: 14 amino acids. Germline loops: CDR1 SGHRS, CDR2 YFSETQ. CDR3 DNA: TGCGCCAGCAGCTTGGGGATGGATAATTCACCCCTCCACTTT. This gives the protein CASSLGMDNSPLHF.

The rearrangement uses TRBV14 and TRBJ2-7, with 7 positions matching TRBD2. The CDR3 runs to 16 residues. Germline V gene lookup returns CDR1 SGHDN and CDR2 FVKESK. Unmatched junction bases numbered 7, after V lost 0 bases and J lost 2 bases. This CDR3 reads CASSQEGRGEAYEQYF. In DNA form, the CDR3 reads TGTGCCAGCAGCCAAGAGGGACGGGGGGAAGCCTACGAGCAGTACTTC.

V and J are TRBV6-1 and TRBJ2-3, with D possibly called TRBD1 or TRBD2 (5 bases each). V lost 2 bases, J lost 2 bases, and 20 bases lay in between. Germline-derived CDR1 and CDR2 are MNHNS and SASEGT. The CDR3 has 18 amino acids. In DNA form, the CDR3 reads TGTGCCAGCAGTGAACTACATCAGGCACTGGGGACCACAGATACGCAGTATTTT. Protein: CASSELHQALGTTDTQYF.

The rearrangement uses TRBV4-3 and TRBJ2-5; 8 bases agree with TRBD1. The CDR3 contains 15 residues. V trimming: 0 bases; J trimming: 5 bases; junction bases outside the gene matches: 5. Germline lookup yields CDR1 LGHNA and CDR2 YSLEER. In DNA form, the CDR3 reads TGCGCCAGCAGCCAAGATTTGGACAGGGCGGAGACCCAGTACTTC. Protein sequence: CASSQDLDRAETQYF.

J is TRBJ1-5 and V is TRBV7-9; 10 bases map to TRBD1. CDR3 length: 15 amino acids. From germline, CDR1 is SEHNR and CDR2 FQNEAQ (reference sequence). V shed 3 bases, J shed 5 bases, and the junction held 4 bases outside the gene matches. The CDR3 DNA follows: TGTGCCAGCAGCTTGGGGACAGGGGAACATCAGCCCCAGCATTTT. This sequence encodes CASSLGTGEHQPQHF. The full variable domain, in which reference TRBV7-9 and TRBJ1-5 provide the parts outside the CDR3, is DTGVSQNPRHKITKRGQNVTFRCDPISEHNRLYWYRQTLGQGPEFLTYFQNEAQLEKSRLLSDRFSAERPKGSFSTLEIQRTEQGDSAMYLCASSLGTGEHQPQHFGDGTRLSIL.

CDR3 nucleotide sequence: TGTGCCAGTAGTTTAACCGGGACAGGGACCACTGAAGCTTTCTTT. Protein product: CASSLTGTGTTEAFF. This chain links TRBV19 with TRBJ1-1; 9 bases are a match to TRBD1. J lost 4 bases, V lost 5 bases, and 8 bases had no gene match. The CDR3 covers 15 residues. Germline assignment: CDR1 LNHDA and CDR2 SQIVND (reference sequence).

This clone was seen more than once but under ten times. V gene TRBV7-9 combines with J gene TRBJ1-2; 9 positions match TRBD1. Germline lookup yields CDR1 SEHNR and CDR2 FQNEAQ (reference sequence). V shed 5 bases, J shed 13 bases, and the junction held 11 bases outside the gene matches. This CDR3 region has 13 residues. This CDR3 reads CASSAGQGLRITF. The DNA of the CDR3 is TGTGCCAGCAGCGCGGGACAGGGATTAAGGATCACCTTC. Complete variable domain (other parts from reference TRBV7-9 and TRBJ1-2): DTGVSQNPRHKITKRGQNVTFRCDPISEHNRLYWYRQTLGQGPEFLTYFQNEAQLEKSRLLSDRFSAERPKGSFSTLEIQRTEQGDSAMYLCASSAGQGLRITFGSGTRLTVV.

This CDR3 reads CASSQEPGLNSPLHF. CDR3 in DNA: TGCGCCAGCAGCCAAGAACCAGGACTTAATTCACCCCTCCACTTT. The chain links TRBV4-1 to TRBJ1-6; D call uncertain. The CDR3 has 15 amino acids. Germline V lookup: CDR1 MGHRA, CDR2 YSYEKL. V was trimmed by 0 bases and J by 6 bases, leaving 9 bases between them.

The chain joins TRBV30 to TRBJ1-1; 7 bases match TRBD1. Germline CDR1 reads GTSNPN; CDR2 reads SVGIG (reference sequence). V lost 7 bases and J lost 0; bases outside the gene matches: 5. The CDR3 loop spans 13 amino acids. In DNA, the CDR3 is TGTGCCTCGGCGGGACAGATGAACACTGAAGCTTTCTTT. Translating gives CASAGQMNTEAFF.

V gene TRBV2 combines with J gene TRBJ2-3; the D gene is possibly TRBD1 (6 bases). With 8 bases removed from V and 2 bases from J, the gap between germline ends came to 8 bases. Looked up from germline, CDR1 is SNHLY and CDR2 is FYNNEI. CDR3 length equals 12 residues. In DNA, the CDR3 is TGTGCCAGCCGGGACAACACAGATACGCAGTATTTT. Translating it yields CASRDNTDTQYF.